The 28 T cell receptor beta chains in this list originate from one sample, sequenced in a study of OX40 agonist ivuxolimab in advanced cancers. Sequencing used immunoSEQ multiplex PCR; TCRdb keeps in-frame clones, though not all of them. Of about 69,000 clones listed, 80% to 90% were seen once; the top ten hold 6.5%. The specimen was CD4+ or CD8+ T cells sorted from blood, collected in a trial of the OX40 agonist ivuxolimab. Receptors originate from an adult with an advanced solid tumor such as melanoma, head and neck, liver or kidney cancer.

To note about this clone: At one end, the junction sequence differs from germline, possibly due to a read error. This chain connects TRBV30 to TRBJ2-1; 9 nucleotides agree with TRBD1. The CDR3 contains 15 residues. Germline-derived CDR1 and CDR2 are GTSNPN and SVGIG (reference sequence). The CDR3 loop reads CAWSEGQGAYNGQFF. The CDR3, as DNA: TGTGCCTGGAGTGAGGGACAGGGAGCCTACAATGGGCAGTTCTTC.

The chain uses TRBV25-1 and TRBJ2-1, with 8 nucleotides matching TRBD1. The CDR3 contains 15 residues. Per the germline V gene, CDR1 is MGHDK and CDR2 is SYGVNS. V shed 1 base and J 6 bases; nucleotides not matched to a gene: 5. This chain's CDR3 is CASSESGQALNEQFF. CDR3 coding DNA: TGTGCCAGCAGTGAATCGGGACAGGCCCTCAATGAGCAGTTCTTC.

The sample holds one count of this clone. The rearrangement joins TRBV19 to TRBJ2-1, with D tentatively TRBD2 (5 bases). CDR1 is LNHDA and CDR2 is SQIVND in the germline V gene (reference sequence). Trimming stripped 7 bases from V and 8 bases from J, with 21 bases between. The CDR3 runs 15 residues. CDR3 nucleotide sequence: TGTGCCAGTACCTCGGGATTTGGGCTCCCTGATGAGCAGTTCTTC. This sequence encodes CASTSGFGLPDEQFF.

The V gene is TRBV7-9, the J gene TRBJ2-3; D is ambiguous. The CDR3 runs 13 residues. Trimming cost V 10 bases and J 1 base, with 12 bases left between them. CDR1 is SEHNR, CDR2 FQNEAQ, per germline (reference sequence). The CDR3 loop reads CAKEQEGTDTQYF. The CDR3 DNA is TGTGCCAAAGAGCAAGAGGGCACAGATACGCAGTATTTT.

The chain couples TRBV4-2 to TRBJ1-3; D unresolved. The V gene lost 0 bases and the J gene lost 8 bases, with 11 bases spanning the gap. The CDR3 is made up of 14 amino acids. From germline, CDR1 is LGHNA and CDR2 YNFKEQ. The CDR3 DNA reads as TGTGCCAGCAGCCAAGATTGGGGTTGGTACACCATATATTTT. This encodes CASSQDWGWYTIYF.

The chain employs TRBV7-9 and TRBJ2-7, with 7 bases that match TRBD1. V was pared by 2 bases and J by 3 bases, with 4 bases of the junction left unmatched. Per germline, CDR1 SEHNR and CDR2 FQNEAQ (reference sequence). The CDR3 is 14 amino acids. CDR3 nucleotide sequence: TGTGCCAGCAGCTTAAGAGGGGGCCACTACGAGCAGTACTTC. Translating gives CASSLRGGHYEQYF.

The DNA of the CDR3 is TGTGCCAGCAGTGCTATGAGGGGCGGGGGCCTCACAGATACGCAGTATTTT. The encoded protein is CASSAMRGGGLTDTQYF. The chain carries TRBV6-1 and TRBJ2-3; TRBD2 is a possible D gene (7 bases). Trimming took off 4 bases at V and 2 bases at J, with 19 bases between the two ends. The CDR3 is 17 amino acids. Germline V lookup: CDR1 MNHNS, CDR2 SASEGT.

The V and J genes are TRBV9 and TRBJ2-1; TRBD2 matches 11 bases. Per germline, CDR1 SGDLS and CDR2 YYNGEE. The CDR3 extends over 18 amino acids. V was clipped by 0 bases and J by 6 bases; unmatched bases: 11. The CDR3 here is CASSVGRGLAGGINEQFF. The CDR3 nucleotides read TGTGCCAGCAGCGTAGGGAGAGGTCTAGCGGGAGGAATCAATGAGCAGTTCTTC.

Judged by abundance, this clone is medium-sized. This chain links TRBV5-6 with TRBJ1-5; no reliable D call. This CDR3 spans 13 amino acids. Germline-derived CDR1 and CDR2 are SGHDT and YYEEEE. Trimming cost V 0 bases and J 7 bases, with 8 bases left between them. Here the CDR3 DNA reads TGTGCCAGCAGCTTGGCAGCAGGACAGCCCCAGCATTTT. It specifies CASSLAAGQPQHF.

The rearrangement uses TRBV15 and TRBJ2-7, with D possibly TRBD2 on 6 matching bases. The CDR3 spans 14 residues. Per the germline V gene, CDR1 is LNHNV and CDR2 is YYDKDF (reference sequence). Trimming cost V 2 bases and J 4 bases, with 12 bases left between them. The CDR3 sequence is CATSRLAREYEQYF. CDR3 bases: TGTGCCACCAGCAGACTAGCGCGCGAATACGAGCAGTACTTC.

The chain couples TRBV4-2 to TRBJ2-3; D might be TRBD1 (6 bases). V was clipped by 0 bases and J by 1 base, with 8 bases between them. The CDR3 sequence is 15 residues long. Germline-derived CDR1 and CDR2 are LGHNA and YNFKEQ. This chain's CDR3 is CASSQDPGGTDTQYF. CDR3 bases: TGTGCCAGCAGCCAAGACCCAGGGGGCACAGATACGCAGTATTTT.

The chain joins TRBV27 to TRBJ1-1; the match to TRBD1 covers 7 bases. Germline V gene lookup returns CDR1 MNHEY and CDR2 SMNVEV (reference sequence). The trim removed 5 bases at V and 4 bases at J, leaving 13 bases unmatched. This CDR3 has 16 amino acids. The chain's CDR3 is CASSTRTGKHGTEAFF. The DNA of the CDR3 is TGTGCCAGCAGTACCCGGACAGGAAAACACGGCACTGAAGCTTTCTTT.

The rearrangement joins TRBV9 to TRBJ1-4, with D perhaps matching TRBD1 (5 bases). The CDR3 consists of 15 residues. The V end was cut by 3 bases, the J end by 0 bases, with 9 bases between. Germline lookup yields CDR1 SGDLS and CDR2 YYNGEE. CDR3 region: CASSGGTATNEKLFF. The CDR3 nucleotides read TGTGCCAGCAGCGGTGGGACCGCAACTAATGAAAAACTGTTTTTT. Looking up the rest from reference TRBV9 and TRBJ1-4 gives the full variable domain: DSGVTQTPKHLITATGQRVTLRCSPRSGDLSVYWYQQSLDQGLQFLIQYYNGEERAKGNILERFSAQQFPDLHSELNLSSLELGDSALYFCASSGGTATNEKLFFGSGTQLSVL.

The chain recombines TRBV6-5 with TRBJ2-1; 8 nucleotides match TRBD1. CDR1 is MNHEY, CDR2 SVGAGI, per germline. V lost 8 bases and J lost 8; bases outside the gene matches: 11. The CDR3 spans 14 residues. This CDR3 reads CASSTGTGRDEQFF. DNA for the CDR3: TGTGCCAGCTCGACCGGGACAGGCCGGGATGAGCAGTTCTTC.

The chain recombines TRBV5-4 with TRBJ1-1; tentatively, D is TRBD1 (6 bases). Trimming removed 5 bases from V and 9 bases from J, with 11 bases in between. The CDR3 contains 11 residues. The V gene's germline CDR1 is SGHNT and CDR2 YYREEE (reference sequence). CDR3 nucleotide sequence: TGTGCCAGCAGTTCACAGGGACAAGCTTTCTTT. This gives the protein CASSSQGQAFF.

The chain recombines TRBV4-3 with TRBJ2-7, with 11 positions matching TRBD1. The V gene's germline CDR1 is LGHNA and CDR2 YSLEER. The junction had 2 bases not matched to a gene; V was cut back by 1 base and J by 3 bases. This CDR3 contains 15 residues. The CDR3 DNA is TGCGCCAGCAGCCAAGGAGGGACAGGGGGCTACGAGCAGTACTTC. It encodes CASSQGGTGGYEQYF.

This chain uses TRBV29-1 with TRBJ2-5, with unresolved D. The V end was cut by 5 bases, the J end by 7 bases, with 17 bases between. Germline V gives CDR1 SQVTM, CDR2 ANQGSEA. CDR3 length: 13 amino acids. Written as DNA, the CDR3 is TGCAGCGTTTCAATCGGACGCAGCGTGACCCAGTACTTC. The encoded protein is CSVSIGRSVTQYF.

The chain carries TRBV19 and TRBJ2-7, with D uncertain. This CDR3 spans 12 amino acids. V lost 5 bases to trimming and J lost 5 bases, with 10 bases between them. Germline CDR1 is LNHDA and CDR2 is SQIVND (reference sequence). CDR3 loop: CASSFPGHEQYF. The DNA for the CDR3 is TGTGCCAGTAGTTTCCCGGGCCACGAGCAGTACTTC.

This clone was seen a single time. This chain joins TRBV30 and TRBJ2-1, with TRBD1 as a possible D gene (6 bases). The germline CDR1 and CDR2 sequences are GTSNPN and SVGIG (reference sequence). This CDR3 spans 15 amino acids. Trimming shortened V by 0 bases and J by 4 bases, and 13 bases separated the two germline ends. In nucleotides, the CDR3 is TGTGCCTGGAGTGTGCGTTTTGACAGGTACAATGAGCAGTTCTTC. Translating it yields CAWSVRFDRYNEQFF.

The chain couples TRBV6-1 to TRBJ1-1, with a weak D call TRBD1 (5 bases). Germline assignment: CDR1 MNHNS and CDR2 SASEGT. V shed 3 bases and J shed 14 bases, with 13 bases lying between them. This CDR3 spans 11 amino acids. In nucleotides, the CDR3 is TGTGCCAGCAGTGATTATTTAGACAGATTCTTT. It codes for CASSDYLDRFF.

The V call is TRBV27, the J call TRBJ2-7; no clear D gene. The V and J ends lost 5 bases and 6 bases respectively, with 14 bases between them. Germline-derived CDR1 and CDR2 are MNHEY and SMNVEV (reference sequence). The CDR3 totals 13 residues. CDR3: CASSPGRLREQYF. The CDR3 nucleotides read TGTGCCAGCAGTCCCGGACGCCTACGCGAGCAGTACTTC.

The CDR3 spells CASSYSNSPLHF. CDR3 in DNA: TGTGCCAGCAGTTACTCAAATTCACCCCTCCACTTT. The chain combines TRBV6-6 with TRBJ1-6, with D unclear. Germline lookup yields CDR1 MNHNY and CDR2 SVGAGI (reference sequence). The V and J ends lost 0 bases and 7 bases respectively, with 1 base between them. This CDR3 is 12 amino acids long.

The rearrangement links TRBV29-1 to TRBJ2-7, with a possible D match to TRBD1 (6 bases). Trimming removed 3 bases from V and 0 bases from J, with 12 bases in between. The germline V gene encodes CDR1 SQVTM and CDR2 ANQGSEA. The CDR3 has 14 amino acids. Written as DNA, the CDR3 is TGCAGCGTTGATCCTACAGGGTTCTCCTACGAGCAGTACTTC. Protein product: CSVDPTGFSYEQYF.

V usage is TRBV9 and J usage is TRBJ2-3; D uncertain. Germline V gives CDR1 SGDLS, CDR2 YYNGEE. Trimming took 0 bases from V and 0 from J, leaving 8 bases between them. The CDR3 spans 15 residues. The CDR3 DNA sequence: TGTGCCAGCAGCGTAGTAGGCGGTAGCACAGATACGCAGTATTTT. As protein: CASSVVGGSTDTQYF.

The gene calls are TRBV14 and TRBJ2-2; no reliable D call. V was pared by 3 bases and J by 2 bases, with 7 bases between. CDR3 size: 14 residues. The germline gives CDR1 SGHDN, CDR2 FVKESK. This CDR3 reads CASSQVRNTGELFF. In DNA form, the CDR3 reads TGTGCCAGCAGCCAGGTTAGAAACACCGGGGAGCTGTTTTTT.

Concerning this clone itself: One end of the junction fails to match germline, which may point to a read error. CDR3 in DNA: TGTGCTAGCAGCCCCCACCCCCTAGCGGGGATATTATCCAATATTTACAATGAGCAGTTCTTC. Residues: CASSPHPLAGILSNIYNEQFF. This rearrangement joins TRBV7-7 to TRBJ2-1; 9 bases map to TRBD2. The CDR3 runs to 21 residues. Looked up from germline, CDR1 is SSHAT and CDR2 is FNYEAQ (reference sequence).

The CDR3 bases are TGTGCCTGGAGTGCCATTTTACCCGGACAGGGGGTCCCCTACGAGCAGTACTTC. It yields the protein CAWSAILPGQGVPYEQYF. V gene TRBV30 combines with J gene TRBJ2-7; 10 nucleotides agree with TRBD1. V gave up 1 base and J gave up 2 bases; unmatched junction bases: 14. The CDR3 spans 18 residues. Germline values: CDR1 GTSNPN, CDR2 SVGIG (reference sequence).

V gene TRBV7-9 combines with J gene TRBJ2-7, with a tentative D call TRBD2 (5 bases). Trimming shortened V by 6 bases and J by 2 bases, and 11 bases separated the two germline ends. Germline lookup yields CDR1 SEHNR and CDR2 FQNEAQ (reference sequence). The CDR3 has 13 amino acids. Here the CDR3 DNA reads TGTGCCAGCAGTCCGGACTCCACCTACGAGCAGTACTTC. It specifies CASSPDSTYEQYF.